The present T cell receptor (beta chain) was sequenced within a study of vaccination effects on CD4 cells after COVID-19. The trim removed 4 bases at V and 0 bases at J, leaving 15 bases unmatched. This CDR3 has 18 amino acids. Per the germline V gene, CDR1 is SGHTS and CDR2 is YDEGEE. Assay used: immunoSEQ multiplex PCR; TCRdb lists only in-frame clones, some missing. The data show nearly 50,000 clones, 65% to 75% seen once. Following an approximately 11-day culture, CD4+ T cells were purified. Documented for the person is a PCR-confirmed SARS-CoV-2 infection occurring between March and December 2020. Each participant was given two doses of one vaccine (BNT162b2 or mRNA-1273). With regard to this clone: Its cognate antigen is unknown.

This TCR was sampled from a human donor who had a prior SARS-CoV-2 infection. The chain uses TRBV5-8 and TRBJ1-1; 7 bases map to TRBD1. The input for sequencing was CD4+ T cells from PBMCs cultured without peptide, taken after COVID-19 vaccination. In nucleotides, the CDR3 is TGTGCCAGCAGCCGCATCGACCGGGACAGCGTAATGAACACTGAAGCTTTCTTT. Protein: CASSRIDRDSVMNTEAFF.